The clone carrying this T cell receptor beta chain was recorded at least ten times. Its antigen remains unidentified. One entry per CDR3 protein results from TCRdb running MiXCR on the 5' RACE reads. This sample has about 130,000 distinct CDR3 sequences; 5% to 6.5% occur once, and the top ten carry approximately 2.3%. This specimen belongs to a study of T-cell memory formation after mild COVID-19. CDR3 length: 15 residues. V trimming: 3 bases; J trimming: 3 bases; junction bases outside the gene matches: 9. The germline CDR1 and CDR2 sequences are SGDLS and YYNGEE. Study-level points and caveats: Contracting clones localized mainly to CM and EM when CD4+ and mainly to EMRA when CD8+.

The TCR was taken from an adult woman who had mild COVID-19 (a few samples of this study predate the infection). Cell type and time point are not known. The V gene is TRBV9, the J gene TRBJ2-7, with TRBD1 matching 7 bases. Sequenced: PBMCs or a T cell subset sorted from them (not recorded which). The CDR3 DNA reads TGTGCCAGCAGCGACAGGGACAGCAGGATCTACGAGCAGTACTTC. This sequence encodes CASSDRDSRIYEQYF.